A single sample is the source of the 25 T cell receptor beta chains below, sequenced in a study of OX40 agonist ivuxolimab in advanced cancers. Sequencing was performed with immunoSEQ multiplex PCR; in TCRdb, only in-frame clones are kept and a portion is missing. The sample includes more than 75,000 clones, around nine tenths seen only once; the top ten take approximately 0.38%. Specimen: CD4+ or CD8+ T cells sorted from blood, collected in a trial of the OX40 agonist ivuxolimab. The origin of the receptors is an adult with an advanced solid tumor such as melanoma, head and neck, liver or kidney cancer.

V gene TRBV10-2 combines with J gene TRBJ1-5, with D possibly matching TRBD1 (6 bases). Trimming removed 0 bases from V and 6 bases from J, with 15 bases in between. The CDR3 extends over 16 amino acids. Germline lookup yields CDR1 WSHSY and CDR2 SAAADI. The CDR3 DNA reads TGCGCCAGCAGTGAGTCAGGTTGGCAGGGGAGTCAGCCCCAGCATTTT. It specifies CASSESGWQGSQPQHF.

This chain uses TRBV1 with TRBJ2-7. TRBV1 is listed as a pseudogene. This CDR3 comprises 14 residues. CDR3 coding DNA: TGCACCAGCCCGGGGGCTGTCAGGCTCCACGAGCAGTACTTC. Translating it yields CTSPGAVRLHEQYF.

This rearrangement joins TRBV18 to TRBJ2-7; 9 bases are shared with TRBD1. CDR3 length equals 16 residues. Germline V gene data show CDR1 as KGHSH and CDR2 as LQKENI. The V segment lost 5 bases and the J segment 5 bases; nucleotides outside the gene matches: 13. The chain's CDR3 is CASSTYPGQGTNEQYF. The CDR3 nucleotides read TGTGCCAGCTCAACCTATCCGGGACAGGGTACCAACGAGCAGTACTTC.

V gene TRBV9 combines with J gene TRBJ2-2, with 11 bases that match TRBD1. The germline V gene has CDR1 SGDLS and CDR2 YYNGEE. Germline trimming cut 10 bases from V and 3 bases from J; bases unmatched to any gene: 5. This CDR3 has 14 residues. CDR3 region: CAGQGASDTGELFF. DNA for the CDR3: TGTGCCGGACAGGGGGCCTCTGACACCGGGGAGCTGTTTTTT.

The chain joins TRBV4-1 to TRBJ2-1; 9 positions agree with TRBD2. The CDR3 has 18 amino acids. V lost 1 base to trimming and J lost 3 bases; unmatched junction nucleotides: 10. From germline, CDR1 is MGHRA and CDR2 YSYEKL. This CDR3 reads CASSQVPPASGNYNEQFF. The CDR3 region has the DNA TGCGCCAGCAGCCAAGTCCCCCCAGCTAGCGGGAACTACAATGAGCAGTTCTTC.

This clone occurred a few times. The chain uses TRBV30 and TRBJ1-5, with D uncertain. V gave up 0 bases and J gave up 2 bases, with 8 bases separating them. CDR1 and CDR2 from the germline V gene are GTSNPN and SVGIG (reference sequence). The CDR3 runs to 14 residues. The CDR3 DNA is TGTGCCTGGAGTGTAGTCCAGGGCAATCAGCCCCAGCATTTT. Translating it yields CAWSVVQGNQPQHF.

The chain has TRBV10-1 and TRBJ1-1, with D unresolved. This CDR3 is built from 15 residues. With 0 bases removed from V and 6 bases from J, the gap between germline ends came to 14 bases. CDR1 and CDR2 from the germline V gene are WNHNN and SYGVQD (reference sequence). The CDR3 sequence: CASSESDGAGSEAFF. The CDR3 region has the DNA TGCGCCAGCAGTGAGTCGGACGGAGCAGGCTCTGAAGCTTTCTTT.

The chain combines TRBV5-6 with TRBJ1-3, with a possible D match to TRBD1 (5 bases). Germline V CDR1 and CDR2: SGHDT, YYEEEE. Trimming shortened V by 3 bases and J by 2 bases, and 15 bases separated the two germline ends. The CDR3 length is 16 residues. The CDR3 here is CASSWGRASAGNTIYF. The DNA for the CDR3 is TGTGCCAGCAGCTGGGGCAGGGCATCCGCTGGAAACACCATATATTTT.

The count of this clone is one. CDR3 residues: CASSWQGLAGAGELFF. For the CDR3, the DNA is TGTGCCAGCAGCTGGCAGGGACTAGCGGGGGCCGGGGAGCTGTTTTTT. V and J are TRBV5-6 and TRBJ2-2; 14 nucleotides align to TRBD2. The germline CDR1 and CDR2 sequences are SGHDT and YYEEEE. V was clipped by 3 bases and J by 6 bases; unmatched bases: 4. The CDR3 has 16 amino acids.

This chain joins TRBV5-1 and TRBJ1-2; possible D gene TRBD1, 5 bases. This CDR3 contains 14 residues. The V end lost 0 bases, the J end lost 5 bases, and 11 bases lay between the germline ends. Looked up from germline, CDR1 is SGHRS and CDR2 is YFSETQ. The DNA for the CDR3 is TGCGCCAGCAGCTTGGCACCGGGGCCTTATGGCTACACCTTC. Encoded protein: CASSLAPGPYGYTF.

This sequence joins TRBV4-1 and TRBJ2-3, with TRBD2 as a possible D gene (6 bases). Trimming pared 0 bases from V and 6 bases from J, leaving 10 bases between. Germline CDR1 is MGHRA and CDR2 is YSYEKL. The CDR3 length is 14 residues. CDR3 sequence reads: CASSQDLAGDTQYF. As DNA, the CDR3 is TGCGCCAGCAGCCAAGATCTGGCGGGGGATACGCAGTATTTT.

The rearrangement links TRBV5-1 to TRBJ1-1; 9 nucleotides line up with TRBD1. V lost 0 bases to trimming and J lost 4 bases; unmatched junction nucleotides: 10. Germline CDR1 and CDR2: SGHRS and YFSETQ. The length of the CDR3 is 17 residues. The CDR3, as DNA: TGCGCCAGCAGCTTGGTCCCCGGGACAGGGAGGGGCACTGAAGCTTTCTTT. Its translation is CASSLVPGTGRGTEAFF.

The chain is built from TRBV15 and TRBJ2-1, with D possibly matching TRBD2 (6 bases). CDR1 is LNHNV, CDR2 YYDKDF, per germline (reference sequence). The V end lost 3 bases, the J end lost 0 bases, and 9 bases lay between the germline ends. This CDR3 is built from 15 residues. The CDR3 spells CATSRNSGSYNEQFF. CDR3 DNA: TGTGCCACCAGCAGGAATAGCGGCTCCTACAATGAGCAGTTCTTC.

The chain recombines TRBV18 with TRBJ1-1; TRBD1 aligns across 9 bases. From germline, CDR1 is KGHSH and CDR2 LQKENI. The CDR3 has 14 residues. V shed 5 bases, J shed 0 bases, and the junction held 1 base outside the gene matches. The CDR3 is CASSGTGMNTEAFF. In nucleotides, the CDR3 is TGTGCCAGCTCAGGGACAGGGATGAACACTGAAGCTTTCTTT.

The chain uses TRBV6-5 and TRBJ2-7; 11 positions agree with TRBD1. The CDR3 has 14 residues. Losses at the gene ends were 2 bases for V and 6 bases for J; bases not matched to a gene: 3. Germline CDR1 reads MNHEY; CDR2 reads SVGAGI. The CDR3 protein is CASSYRGQGVEQYF. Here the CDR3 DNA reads TGTGCCAGCAGTTACCGGGGACAGGGGGTCGAGCAGTACTTC.

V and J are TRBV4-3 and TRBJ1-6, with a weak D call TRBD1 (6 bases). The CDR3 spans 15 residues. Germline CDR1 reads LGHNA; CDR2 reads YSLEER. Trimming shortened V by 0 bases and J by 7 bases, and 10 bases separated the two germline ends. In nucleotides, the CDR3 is TGCGCCAGCAGCCAAGATTTAGGGGGGAATTCACCCCTCCACTTT. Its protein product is CASSQDLGGNSPLHF.

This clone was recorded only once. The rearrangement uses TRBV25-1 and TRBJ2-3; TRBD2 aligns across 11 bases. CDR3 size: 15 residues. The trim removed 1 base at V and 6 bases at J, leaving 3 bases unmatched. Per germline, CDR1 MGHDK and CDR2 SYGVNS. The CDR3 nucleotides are TGTGCCAGCAGTGAATGGGTAGCGGGAGGGGATACGCAGTATTTT. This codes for CASSEWVAGGDTQYF.

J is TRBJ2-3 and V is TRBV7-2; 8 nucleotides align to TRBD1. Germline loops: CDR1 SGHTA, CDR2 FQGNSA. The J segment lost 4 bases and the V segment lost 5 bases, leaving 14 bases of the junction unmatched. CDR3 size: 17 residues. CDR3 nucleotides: TGTGCCAGCAGCCGTAACCCCAGGGGGCGTAGCGCAGATACGCAGTATTTT. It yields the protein CASSRNPRGRSADTQYF. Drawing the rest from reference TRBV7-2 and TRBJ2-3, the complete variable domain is GAGVSQSPSNKVTEKGKDVELRCDPISGHTALYWYRQSLGQGLEFLIYFQGNSAPDKSGLPSDRFSAERTGGSVSTLTIQRTQQEDSAVYLCASSRNPRGRSADTQYFGPGTRLTVL.

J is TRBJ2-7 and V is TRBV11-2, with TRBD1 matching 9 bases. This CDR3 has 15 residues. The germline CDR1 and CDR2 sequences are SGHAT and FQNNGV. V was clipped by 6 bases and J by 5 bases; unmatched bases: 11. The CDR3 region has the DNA TGTGCCAGCAGAGCACCGGGACAGGGTCCCCACGAGCAGTACTTC. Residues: CASRAPGQGPHEQYF.

CDR3 coding DNA: TGTGCCAGTAGTATAATGGGTAGCGGTAGCACAGATACGCAGTATTTT. Its translation is CASSIMGSGSTDTQYF. The V gene is TRBV19, the J gene TRBJ2-3; D possibly corresponds to TRBD2 (6 bases). The CDR3 contains 16 residues. CDR1 is LNHDA and CDR2 is SQIVND in the germline V gene (reference sequence). V was shortened by 2 bases and J by 0 bases, with 12 bases between the two germline ends.

The CDR3 region is CSVRLAGFYEQYF. Written as DNA, the CDR3 is TGCAGCGTTCGGCTAGCGGGATTCTACGAGCAGTACTTC. The V call is TRBV29-1, the J call TRBJ2-7; 9 nucleotides align to TRBD2. The CDR3 runs 13 residues. CDR1 SQVTM and CDR2 ANQGSEA come from the germline V gene. J was trimmed by 3 bases and V by 5 bases; bases with no gene match: 5.

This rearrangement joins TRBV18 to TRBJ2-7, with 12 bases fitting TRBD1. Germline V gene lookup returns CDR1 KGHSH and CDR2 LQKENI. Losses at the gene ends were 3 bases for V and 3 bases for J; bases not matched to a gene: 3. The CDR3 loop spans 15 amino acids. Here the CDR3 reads CASSPGQGAVYEQYF. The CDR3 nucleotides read TGTGCCAGCTCACCGGGACAGGGGGCCGTCTACGAGCAGTACTTC.

CDR3 DNA: TGTGCCTGGGGGCATCGTTCTACGGTAAACTCCTACGAGCAGTACTTC. Its protein product is CAWGHRSTVNSYEQYF. The genes are TRBV30 and TRBJ2-7; D gene ambiguous. Germline assignment: CDR1 GTSNPN and CDR2 SVGIG (reference sequence). The V and J ends lost 5 bases and 0 bases respectively, with 20 bases between them. The CDR3 contains 16 residues.

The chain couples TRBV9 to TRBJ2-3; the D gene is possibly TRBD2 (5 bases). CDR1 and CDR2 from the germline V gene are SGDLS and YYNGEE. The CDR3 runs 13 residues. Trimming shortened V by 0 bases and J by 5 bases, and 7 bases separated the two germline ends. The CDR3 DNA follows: TGTGCCAGCAGCGTAGGAGAGGGAGATACGCAGTATTTT. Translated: CASSVGEGDTQYF. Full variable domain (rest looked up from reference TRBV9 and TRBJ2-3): DSGVTQTPKHLITATGQRVTLRCSPRSGDLSVYWYQQSLDQGLQFLIQYYNGEERAKGNILERFSAQQFPDLHSELNLSSLELGDSALYFCASSVGEGDTQYFGPGTRLTVL.

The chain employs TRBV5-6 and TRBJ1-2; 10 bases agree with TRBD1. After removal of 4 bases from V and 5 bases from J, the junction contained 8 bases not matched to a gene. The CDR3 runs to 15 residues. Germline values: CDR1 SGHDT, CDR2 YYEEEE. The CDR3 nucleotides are TGTGCCAGCAGCCTGAGGGACAGGGGTTATTATGGCTACACCTTC. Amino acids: CASSLRDRGYYGYTF.